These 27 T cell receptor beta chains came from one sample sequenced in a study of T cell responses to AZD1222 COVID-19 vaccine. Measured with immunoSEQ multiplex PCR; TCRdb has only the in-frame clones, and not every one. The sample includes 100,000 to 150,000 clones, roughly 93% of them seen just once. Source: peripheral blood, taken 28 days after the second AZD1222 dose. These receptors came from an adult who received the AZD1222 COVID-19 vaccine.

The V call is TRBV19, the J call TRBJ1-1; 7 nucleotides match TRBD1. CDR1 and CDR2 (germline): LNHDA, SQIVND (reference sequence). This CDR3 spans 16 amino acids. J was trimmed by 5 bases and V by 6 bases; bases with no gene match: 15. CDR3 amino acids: CASSPPRGDRRTEAFF. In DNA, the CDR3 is TGTGCCAGTAGCCCTCCCAGAGGGGACAGAAGAACTGAAGCTTTCTTT.

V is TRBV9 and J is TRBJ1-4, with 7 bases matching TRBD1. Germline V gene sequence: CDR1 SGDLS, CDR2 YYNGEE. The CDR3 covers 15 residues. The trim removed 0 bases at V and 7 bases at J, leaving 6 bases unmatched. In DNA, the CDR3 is TGTGCCAGCAGCGTAGGCTCAGGGGGTAGTGAAAAACTGTTTTTT. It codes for CASSVGSGGSEKLFF.

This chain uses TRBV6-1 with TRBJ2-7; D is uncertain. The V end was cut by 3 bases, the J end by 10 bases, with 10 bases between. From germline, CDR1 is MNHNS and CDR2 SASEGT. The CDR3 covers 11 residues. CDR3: CASSDLSFQYF. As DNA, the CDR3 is TGTGCCAGCAGTGATCTAAGTTTCCAGTACTTC.

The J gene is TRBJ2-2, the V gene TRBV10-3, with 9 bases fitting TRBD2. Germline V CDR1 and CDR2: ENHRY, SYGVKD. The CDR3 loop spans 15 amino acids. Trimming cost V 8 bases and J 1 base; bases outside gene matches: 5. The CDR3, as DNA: TGTGCCATCTTTAGCGGGAGAGGGAACACCGGGGAGCTGTTTTTT. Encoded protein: CAIFSGRGNTGELFF.

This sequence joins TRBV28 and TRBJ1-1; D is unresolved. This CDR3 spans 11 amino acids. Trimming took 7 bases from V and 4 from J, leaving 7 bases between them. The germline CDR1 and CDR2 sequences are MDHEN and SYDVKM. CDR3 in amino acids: CASTFGTEAFF. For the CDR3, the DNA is TGTGCCAGCACCTTCGGCACTGAAGCTTTCTTT.

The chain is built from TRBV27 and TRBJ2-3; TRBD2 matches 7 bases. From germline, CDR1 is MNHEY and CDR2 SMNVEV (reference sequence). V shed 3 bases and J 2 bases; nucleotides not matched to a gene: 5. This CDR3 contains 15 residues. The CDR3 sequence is CASSLRESNTDTQYF. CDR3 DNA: TGTGCCAGCAGTTTGCGGGAGTCTAACACAGATACGCAGTATTTT.

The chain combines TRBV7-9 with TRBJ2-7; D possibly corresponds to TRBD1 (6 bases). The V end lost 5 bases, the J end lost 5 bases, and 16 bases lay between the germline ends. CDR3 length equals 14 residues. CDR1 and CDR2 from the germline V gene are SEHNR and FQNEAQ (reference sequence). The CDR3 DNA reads TGTGCCAGCAGCCACTGGACAGACTACAACGAGCAGTACTTC. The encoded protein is CASSHWTDYNEQYF.

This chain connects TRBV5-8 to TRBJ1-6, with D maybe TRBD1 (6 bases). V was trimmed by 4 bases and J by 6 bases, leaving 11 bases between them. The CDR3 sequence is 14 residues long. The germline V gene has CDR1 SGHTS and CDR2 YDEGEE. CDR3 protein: CASSRDILNSPLHF. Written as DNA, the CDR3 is TGTGCCAGCAGCCGGGACATTCTTAATTCACCCCTCCACTTT.

CDR3 bases: TGCGCCAGCACCAACACCGGGACTAGCGGGTCCAATGAGCAGTTCTTC. It is translated as CASTNTGTSGSNEQFF. The gene calls are TRBV5-1 and TRBJ2-1; TRBD2 aligns across 12 bases. The CDR3 covers 16 residues. With 6 bases clipped from V and 6 bases from J, the junction kept 10 bases outside the gene matches. Germline loops: CDR1 SGHRS, CDR2 YFSETQ.

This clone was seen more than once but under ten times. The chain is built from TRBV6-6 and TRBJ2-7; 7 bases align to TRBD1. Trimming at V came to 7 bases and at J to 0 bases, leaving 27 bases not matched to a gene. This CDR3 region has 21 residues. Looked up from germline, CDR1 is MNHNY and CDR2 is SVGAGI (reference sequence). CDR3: CASNRQGVERASLSRSYEQYF. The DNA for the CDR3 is TGTGCCAGCAATCGACAGGGTGTTGAACGTGCCTCCCTTTCCCGCTCCTACGAGCAGTACTTC.

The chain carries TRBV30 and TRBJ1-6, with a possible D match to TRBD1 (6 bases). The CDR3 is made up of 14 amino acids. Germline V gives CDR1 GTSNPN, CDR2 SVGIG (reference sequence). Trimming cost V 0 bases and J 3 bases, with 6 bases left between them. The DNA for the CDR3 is TGTGCCTGGAGTGTACAGGGCTATAATTCACCCCTCCACTTT. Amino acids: CAWSVQGYNSPLHF.

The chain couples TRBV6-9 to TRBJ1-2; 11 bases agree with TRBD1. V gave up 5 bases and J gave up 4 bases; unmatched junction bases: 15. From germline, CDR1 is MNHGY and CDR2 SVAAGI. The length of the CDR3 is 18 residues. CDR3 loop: CASSPQGQGASYSYGYTF. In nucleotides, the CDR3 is TGTGCCAGCAGTCCCCAAGGACAGGGGGCGAGTTATAGCTATGGCTACACCTTC.

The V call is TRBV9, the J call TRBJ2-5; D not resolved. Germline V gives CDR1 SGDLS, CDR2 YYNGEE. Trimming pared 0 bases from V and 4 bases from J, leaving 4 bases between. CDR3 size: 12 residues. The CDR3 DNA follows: TGTGCCAGCAGCGTAGTCGGAGAGACCCAGTACTTC. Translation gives CASSVVGETQYF.

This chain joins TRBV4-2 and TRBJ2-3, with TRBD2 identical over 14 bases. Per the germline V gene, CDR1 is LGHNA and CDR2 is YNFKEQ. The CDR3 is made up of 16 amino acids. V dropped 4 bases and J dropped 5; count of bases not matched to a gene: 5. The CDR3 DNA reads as TGTGCCAGCAGCCTCGGGACTAGCGGGAGACAAGATACGCAGTATTTT. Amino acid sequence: CASSLGTSGRQDTQYF.

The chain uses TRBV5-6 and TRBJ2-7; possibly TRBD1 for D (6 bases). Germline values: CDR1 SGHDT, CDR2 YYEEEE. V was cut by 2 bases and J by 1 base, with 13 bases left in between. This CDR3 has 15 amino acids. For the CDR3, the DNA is TGTGCCAGCAGCTTCCCCGGGACATCTTCCTACGAGCAGTACTTC. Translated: CASSFPGTSSYEQYF.

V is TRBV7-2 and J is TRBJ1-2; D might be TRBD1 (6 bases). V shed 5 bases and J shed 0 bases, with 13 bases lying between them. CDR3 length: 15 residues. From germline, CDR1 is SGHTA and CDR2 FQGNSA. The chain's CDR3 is CASSPTGPANYGYTF. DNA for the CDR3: TGTGCCAGCAGCCCCACAGGGCCCGCTAACTATGGCTACACCTTC.

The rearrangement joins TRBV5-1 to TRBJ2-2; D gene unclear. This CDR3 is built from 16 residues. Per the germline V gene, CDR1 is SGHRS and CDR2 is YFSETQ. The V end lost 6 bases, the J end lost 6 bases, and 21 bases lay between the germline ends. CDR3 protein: CASTLSILSSAGELFF. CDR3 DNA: TGCGCCAGCACCCTATCTATACTCAGCAGCGCCGGGGAGCTGTTTTTT.

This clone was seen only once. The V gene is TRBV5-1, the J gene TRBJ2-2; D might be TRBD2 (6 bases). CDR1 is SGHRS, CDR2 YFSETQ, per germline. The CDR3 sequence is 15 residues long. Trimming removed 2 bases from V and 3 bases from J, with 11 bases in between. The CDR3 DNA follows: TGCGCCAGCAGCTTTCCATCGGGGGACACCGGGGAGCTGTTTTTT. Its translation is CASSFPSGDTGELFF.

The CDR3 protein is CASSSTGTRQFF. The CDR3 region has the DNA TGTGCCAGCAGTTCAACCGGGACCAGGCAGTTCTTC. This chain connects TRBV12-3 or TRBV12-4 to TRBJ2-1; D may be TRBD1 or TRBD2 (5 bases each). V was shortened by 4 bases and J by 12 bases, with 13 bases between the two germline ends. The CDR3 contains 12 residues.

CDR3 in amino acids: CASSGLADIQETQYF. The DNA of the CDR3 is TGTGCCAGCAGCGGCCTAGCGGACATCCAAGAGACCCAGTACTTC. V is TRBV7-6 and J is TRBJ2-5, with 7 bases that match TRBD2. This CDR3 has 15 residues. Germline V gene lookup returns CDR1 SGHVS and CDR2 FNYEAQ. V lost 5 bases, J lost 1 base, and 7 bases stayed unmatched. The full variable domain, with the rest looked up from reference TRBV7-6 and TRBJ2-5, is GAGVSQSPRYKVTKRGQDVALRCDPISGHVSLYWYRQALGQGPEFLTYFNYEAQQDKSGLPNDRFSAERPEGSISTLTIQRTEQRDSAMYRCASSGLADIQETQYFGPGTRLLVL.

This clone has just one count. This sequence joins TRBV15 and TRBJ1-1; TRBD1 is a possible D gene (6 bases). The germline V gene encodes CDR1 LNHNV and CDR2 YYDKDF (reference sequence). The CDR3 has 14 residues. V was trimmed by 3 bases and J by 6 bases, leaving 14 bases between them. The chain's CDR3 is CATSREDSSAEAFF. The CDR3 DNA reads TGTGCCACCAGCAGGGAGGACAGCTCAGCTGAAGCTTTCTTT.

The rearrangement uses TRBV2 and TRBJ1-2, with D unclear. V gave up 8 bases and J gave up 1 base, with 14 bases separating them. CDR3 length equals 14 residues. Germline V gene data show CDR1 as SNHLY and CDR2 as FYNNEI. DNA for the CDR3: TGTGCCAGCCCCCCCGGGGAGTATAACTATGGCTACACCTTC. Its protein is CASPPGEYNYGYTF.

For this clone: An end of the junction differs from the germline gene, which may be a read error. The CDR3 DNA reads TGCGCCAGCAGATTGGGGGGGGCGAGTTACGAGCAGTACTTC. Translation: CASRLGGASYEQYF. The chain employs TRBV5-1 and TRBJ2-7; D might be TRBD2 (7 bases). CDR1 is SGHRS and CDR2 is YFSETQ in the germline V gene. There are 14 residues in the CDR3.

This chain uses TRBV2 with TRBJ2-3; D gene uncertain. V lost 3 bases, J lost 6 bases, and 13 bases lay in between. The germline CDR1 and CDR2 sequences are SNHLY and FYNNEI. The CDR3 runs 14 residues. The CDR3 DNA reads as TGTGCCAGCAGTGATTGGAATAGCTGGGATACGCAGTATTTT. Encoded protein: CASSDWNSWDTQYF. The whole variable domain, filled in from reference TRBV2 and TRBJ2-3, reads EPEVTQTPSHQVTQMGQEVILRCVPISNHLYFYWYRQILGQKVEFLVSFYNNEISEKSEIFDDQFSVERPDGSNFTLKIRSTKLEDSAMYFCASSDWNSWDTQYFGPGTRLTVL.

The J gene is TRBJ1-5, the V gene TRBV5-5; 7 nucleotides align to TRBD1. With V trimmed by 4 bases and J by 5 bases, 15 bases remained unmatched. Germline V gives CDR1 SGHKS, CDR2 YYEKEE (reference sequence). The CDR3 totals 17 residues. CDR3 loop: CASSPDVRGGGHQPQHF. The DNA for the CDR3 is TGTGCCAGCAGCCCGGACGTTAGGGGAGGGGGCCATCAGCCCCAGCATTTT.

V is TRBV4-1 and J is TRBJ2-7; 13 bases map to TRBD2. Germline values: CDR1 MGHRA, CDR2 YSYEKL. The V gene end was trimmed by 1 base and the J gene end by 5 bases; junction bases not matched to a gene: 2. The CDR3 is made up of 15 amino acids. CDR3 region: CASSQGTSGSDEQYF. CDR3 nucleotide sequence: TGCGCCAGCAGCCAAGGGACTAGCGGGAGCGACGAGCAGTACTTC.

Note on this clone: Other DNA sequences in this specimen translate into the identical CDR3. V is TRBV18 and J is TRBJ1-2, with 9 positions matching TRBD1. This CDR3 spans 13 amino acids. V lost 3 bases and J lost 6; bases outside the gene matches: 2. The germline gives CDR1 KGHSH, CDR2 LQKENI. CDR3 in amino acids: CASSPRTGDGYTF. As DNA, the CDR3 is TGTGCCAGCTCACCTAGGACAGGGGATGGCTACACCTTC.